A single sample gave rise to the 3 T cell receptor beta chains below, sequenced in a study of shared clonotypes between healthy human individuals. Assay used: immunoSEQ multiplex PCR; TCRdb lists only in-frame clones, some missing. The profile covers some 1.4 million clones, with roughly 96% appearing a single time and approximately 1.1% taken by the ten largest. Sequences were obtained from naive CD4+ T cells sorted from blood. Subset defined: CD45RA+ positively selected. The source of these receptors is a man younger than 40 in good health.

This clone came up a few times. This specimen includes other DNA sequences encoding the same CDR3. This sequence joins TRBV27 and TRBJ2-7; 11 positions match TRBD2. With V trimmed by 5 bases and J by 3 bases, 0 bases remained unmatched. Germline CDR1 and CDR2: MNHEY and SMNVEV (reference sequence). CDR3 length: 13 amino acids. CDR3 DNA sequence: TGTGCCAGCAGTACTAGCGGGAGCTACGAGCAGTACTTC. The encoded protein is CASSTSGSYEQYF.

CDR3 nucleotide sequence: TGTGCAGTGAGCCGGGCACCAACTAACTATGGCTACACCTTC. Its translation: CAVSRAPTNYGYTF. The chain recombines TRBV19 with TRBJ1-2; no clear D gene. The CDR3 is 14 amino acids. Germline values: CDR1 LNHDA, CDR2 SQIVND (reference sequence).

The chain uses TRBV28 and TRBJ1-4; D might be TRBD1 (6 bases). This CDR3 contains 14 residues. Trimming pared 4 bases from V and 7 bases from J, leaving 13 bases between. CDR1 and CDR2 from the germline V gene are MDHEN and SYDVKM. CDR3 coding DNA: TGTGCCAGCAGTTCGACAGGAGGAGGTGAAAAACTGTTTTTT. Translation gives CASSSTGGGEKLFF.